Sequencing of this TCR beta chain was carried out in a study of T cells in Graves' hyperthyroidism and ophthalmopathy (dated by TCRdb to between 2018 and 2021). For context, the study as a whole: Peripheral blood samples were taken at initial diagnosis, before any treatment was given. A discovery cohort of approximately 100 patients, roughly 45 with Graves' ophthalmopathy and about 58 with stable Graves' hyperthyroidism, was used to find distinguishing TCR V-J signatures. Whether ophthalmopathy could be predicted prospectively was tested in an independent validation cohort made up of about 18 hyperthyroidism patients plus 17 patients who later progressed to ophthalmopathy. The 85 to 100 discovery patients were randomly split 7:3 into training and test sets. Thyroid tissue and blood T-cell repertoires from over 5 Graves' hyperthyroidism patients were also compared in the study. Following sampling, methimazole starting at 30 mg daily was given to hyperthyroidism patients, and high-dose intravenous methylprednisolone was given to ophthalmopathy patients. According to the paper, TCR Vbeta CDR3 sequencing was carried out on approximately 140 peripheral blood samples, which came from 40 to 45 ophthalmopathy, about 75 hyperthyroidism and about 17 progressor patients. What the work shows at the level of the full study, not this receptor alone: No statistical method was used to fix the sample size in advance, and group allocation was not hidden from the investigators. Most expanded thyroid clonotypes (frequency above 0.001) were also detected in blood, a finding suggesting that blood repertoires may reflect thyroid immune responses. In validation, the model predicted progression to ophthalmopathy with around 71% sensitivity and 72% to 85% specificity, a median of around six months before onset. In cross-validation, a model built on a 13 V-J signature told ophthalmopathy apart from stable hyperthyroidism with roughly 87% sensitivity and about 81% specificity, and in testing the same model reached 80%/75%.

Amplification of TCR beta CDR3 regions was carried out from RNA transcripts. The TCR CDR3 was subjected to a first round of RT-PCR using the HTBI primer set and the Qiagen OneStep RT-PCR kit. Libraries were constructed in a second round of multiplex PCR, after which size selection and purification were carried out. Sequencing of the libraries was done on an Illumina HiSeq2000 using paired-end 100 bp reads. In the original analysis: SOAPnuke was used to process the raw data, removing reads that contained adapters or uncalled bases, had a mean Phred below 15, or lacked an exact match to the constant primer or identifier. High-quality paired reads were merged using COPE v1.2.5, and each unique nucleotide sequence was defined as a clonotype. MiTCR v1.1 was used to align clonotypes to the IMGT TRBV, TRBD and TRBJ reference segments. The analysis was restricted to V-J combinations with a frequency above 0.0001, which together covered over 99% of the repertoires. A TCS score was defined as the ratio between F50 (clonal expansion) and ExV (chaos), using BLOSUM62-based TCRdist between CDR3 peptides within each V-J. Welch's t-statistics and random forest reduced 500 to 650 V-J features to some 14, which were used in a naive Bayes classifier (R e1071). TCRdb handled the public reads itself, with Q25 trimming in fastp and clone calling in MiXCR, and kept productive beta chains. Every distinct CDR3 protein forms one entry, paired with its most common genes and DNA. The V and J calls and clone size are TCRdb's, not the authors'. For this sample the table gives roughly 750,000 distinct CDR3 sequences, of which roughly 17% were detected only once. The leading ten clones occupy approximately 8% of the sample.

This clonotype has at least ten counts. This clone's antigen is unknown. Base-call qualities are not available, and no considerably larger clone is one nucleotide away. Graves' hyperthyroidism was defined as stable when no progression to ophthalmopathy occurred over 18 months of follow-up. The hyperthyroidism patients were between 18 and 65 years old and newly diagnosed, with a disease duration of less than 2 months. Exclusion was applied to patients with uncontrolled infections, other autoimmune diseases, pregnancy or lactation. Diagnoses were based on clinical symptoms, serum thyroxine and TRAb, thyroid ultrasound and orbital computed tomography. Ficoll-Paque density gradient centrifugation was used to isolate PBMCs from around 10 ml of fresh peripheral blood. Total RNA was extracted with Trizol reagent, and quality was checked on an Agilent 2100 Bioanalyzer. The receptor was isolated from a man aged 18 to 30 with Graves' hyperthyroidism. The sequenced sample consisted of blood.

The DNA sequence is given as TGTGCCAGCATTGGAAGCCTCAATCAGCCCCAGCATTTT. Its amino acids are CASIGSLNQPQHF. This sequence uses TRBV6-1 and TRBJ1-5; the D gene lacks a confident call. V is cut by 7 bases and J by 3 bases, and the space between the germline ends is 10 bases. CDR1 and CDR2 (MNHNS, SASEGT) derive from the germline V gene. CDR3 length: 13 amino acids, cysteine to phenylalanine. Just CDR3 DNA is preserved here, 39 bases in frame from base 1.